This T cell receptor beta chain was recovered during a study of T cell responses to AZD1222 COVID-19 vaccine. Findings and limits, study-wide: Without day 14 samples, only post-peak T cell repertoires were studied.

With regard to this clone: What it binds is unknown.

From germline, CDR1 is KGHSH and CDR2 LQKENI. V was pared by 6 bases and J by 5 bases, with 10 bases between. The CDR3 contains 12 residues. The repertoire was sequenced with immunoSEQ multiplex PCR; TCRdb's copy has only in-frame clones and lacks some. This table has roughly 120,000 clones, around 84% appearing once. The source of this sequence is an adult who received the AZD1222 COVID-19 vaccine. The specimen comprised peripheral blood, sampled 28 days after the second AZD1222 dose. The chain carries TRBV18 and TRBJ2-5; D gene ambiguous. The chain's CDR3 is CASSSEGETQYF. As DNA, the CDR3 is TGTGCCAGCTCTTCCGAAGGGGAGACCCAGTACTTC.